Included here is one T cell receptor beta chain sequence, with context. This sample is drawn from a study of response to subunit inactivated influenza vaccine. This CDR3 has 18 amino acids. Germline V gene data show CDR1 as KGHDR and CDR2 as SFDVKD. J gave up 0 bases and V 3 bases, and 7 bases lay outside the gene matches. MiXCR, run by TCRdb on the RT-PCR reads, gives a single entry per CDR3 protein. The sample holds roughly 550,000 distinct CDR3 sequences, roughly a quarter seen once. These same records also appear under a second study, on T cells expressing NK-cell markers. This second report adds: It was by 5'RACE template switching with UMIs that TCR beta cDNA was made. The same clonotypes also predominated in the CD3+CD56-NKG2C+ fraction of a few donors.

This sample comprised CD4+ T cells sorted from PBMCs, obtained 12 days after vaccination. This chain links TRBV24-1 with TRBJ2-2, with 9 bases that match TRBD1. The receptor's source is a man aged 50 to 60 who received an inactivated influenza vaccine. Here the CDR3 reads CATSDPPGQGANTGELFF. The CDR3 DNA follows: TGTGCCACCAGTGATCCTCCGGGACAGGGAGCGAACACCGGGGAGCTGTTTTTT.